The 17 T cell receptor beta chains presented below share a single source sample, sequenced in a study of blood T cell repertoires in COVID-19. Data came from immunoSEQ multiplex PCR; TCRdb stores just in-frame clones and leaves some out. The sample comprises around 300,000 clones, more than 70% of which are singletons, and roughly 1.7% rests with the top ten. Sequenced sample: peripheral blood. The receptors come from a woman in her twenties or thirties with COVID-19, enrolled during active disease.

V is TRBV19 and J is TRBJ1-2; tentatively, D is TRBD1 (6 bases). The germline gives CDR1 LNHDA, CDR2 SQIVND (reference sequence). This CDR3 region has 13 residues. V was clipped by 6 bases and J by 4 bases, with 12 bases between them. The CDR3 sequence: CASSLQGAYGYTF. The CDR3 DNA follows: TGTGCCAGTAGCCTACAGGGAGCCTATGGCTACACCTTC.

The V gene is TRBV20-1, the J gene TRBJ2-5, with a weak D call TRBD2 (5 bases). The CDR3 runs to 13 residues. Germline V CDR1 and CDR2: DFQATT, SNEGSKA (reference sequence). V was clipped by 3 bases and J by 1 base, with 9 bases between them. CDR3 amino acids: CSASSSGQETQYF. CDR3 in DNA: TGCAGTGCTAGTTCGAGCGGCCAAGAGACCCAGTACTTC.

V gene TRBV4-1 combines with J gene TRBJ2-5, with D tentatively TRBD2 (5 bases). Trimming shortened V by 1 base and J by 5 bases, and 11 bases separated the two germline ends. Germline assignment: CDR1 MGHRA and CDR2 YSYEKL. The CDR3 contains 14 residues. CDR3: CASSQARGDETQYF. The CDR3, as DNA: TGCGCCAGCAGCCAAGCACGGGGTGACGAGACCCAGTACTTC.

The CDR3 protein is CASSGRGYTF. The DNA of the CDR3 is TGTGCCAGTAGTGGGCGAGGCTACACCTTC. This sequence joins TRBV19 and TRBJ1-2; D is uncertain. Trimming pared 5 bases from V and 8 bases from J, leaving 6 bases between. The CDR3 is made up of 10 amino acids. Germline CDR1 is LNHDA and CDR2 is SQIVND (reference sequence).

This clone was detected many times. The chain joins TRBV6-5 to TRBJ1-5, with D maybe TRBD1 (6 bases). Germline V lookup: CDR1 MNHEY, CDR2 SVGAGI. The CDR3 has 13 residues. Trimming pared 6 bases from V and 4 bases from J, leaving 10 bases between. The CDR3 nucleotides are TGTGCCAGCAGCGATACAGGGAATCAGCCCCAGCATTTT. It is translated as CASSDTGNQPQHF.

This chain connects TRBV14 to TRBJ2-3, with TRBD2 as a possible D gene (6 bases). CDR1 and CDR2 from the germline V gene are SGHDN and FVKESK. Trimming cost V 1 base and J 6 bases, with 11 bases left between them. The CDR3 loop spans 14 amino acids. The CDR3: CASSQAGRLDTQYF. The CDR3 DNA is TGTGCCAGCAGCCAAGCTGGGAGGTTGGATACGCAGTATTTT.

The chain employs TRBV5-1 and TRBJ1-5; the D is unclear. V was trimmed by 1 base and J by 3 bases, leaving 8 bases between them. Germline loops: CDR1 SGHRS, CDR2 YFSETQ. The CDR3 sequence is 14 residues long. The CDR3 protein is CASSLNADNQPQHF. The CDR3 region has the DNA TGCGCCAGCAGCTTGAACGCAGACAATCAGCCCCAGCATTTT.

The CDR3 coding sequence is TGTGCCAGCAGTGGGAGACACAGGGAACGTGGCTACACCTTC. As protein: CASSGRHRERGYTF. The chain carries TRBV2 and TRBJ1-2, with a tentative D call TRBD1 (6 bases). CDR1 and CDR2 from the germline V gene are SNHLY and FYNNEI. This CDR3 is built from 14 residues. V lost 4 bases, J lost 7 bases, and 16 bases lay in between.

The rearrangement uses TRBV6-5 and TRBJ2-2; 7 nucleotides agree with TRBD1. The ends lost 11 bases at V and 0 bases at J; junction bases unmatched: 3. The CDR3 has 13 amino acids. The V gene's germline CDR1 is MNHEY and CDR2 SVGAGI. The CDR3 nucleotides read TGTGCCGCGACAGGGCCGAACACCGGGGAGCTGTTTTTT. The encoded protein is CAATGPNTGELFF.

This chain joins TRBV20-1 and TRBJ1-2; D call uncertain. Germline CDR1 is DFQATT and CDR2 is SNEGSKA (reference sequence). V lost 1 base and J lost 8, with 8 bases in between. The CDR3 is 11 residues long. The chain's CDR3 is CSARGPGGYTF. The CDR3 nucleotides are TGCAGTGCTAGAGGGCCCGGGGGCTACACCTTC.

CDR3 amino acids: CASSLLGGPGQGGYTF. As DNA, the CDR3 is TGTGCCAGCAGCTTACTTGGGGGCCCGGGACAAGGCGGCTACACCTTC. The chain links TRBV5-4 to TRBJ1-2; a possible D gene is TRBD1 (6 bases). The CDR3 is 16 residues long. CDR1 and CDR2 (germline): SGHNT, YYREEE (reference sequence). Trimming stripped 2 bases from V and 8 bases from J, with 22 bases between.

The CDR3 DNA reads as TGTGCCAGCAGCTACCTGGCAGGGTCGTCCTACGAGCAGTACGTC. As protein: CASSYLAGSSYEQYV. V usage is TRBV11-2 and J usage is TRBJ2-7, with D possibly TRBD1 on 5 matching bases. CDR3 length equals 15 residues. Germline loops: CDR1 SGHAT, CDR2 FQNNGV. V gave up 4 bases and J gave up 1 base, with 14 bases separating them.

This clone has only a few counts. This chain links TRBV6-2 or TRBV6-3 with TRBJ1-5, with a tentative D call TRBD1 (6 bases). The CDR3 extends over 12 amino acids. CDR1 is MNHEY, CDR2 SVGEGT, per germline. The ends were cut back, 5 bases at V and 16 bases at J, with 18 bases in the middle. The CDR3 reads CASSNWDTRGHF. CDR3 nucleotide sequence: TGTGCCAGCAGTAACTGGGACACCCGCGGACATTTT.

The chain employs TRBV28 and TRBJ1-5, with D unresolved. V lost 10 bases to trimming and J lost 7 bases, with 20 bases between them. The CDR3 loop spans 14 amino acids. Germline CDR1 MDHEN, CDR2 SYDVKM. CDR3 amino acids: CATVTEPSLQPQHF. CDR3 nucleotides: TGTGCCACCGTAACAGAACCCTCCCTACAGCCCCAGCATTTT. The complete variable domain, with remaining parts taken from reference TRBV28 and TRBJ1-5, reads DVKVTQSSRYLVKRTGEKVFLECVQDMDHENMFWYRQDPGLGLRLIYFSYDVKMKEKGDIPEGYSVSREKKERFSLILESASTNQTSMYLCATVTEPSLQPQHFGDGTRLSIL.

The CDR3, as DNA: TGTGCCAGCAGCCAACTAAAATCGGGGGGCGGGGTAGCTTTCTTT. It encodes CASSQLKSGGGVAFF. The V and J genes are TRBV3-1 (or the pseudogene TRBV3-2) and TRBJ1-1; D perhaps matches TRBD1 (6 bases). CDR1 and CDR2 from the germline V gene are LGHDT and YNNKEL (reference sequence). Trimming stripped 2 bases from V and 10 bases from J, with 20 bases between. The CDR3 runs 15 residues.

The chain links TRBV28 to TRBJ2-5; unclear D gene. The CDR3 runs to 12 residues. Trimming stripped 8 bases from V and 7 bases from J, with 14 bases between. Germline CDR1 reads MDHEN; CDR2 reads SYDVKM. The CDR3 protein is CASPSPAGTQYF. In DNA form, the CDR3 reads TGTGCCAGCCCTTCCCCCGCCGGGACCCAGTACTTC. The complete variable domain, with remaining parts taken from reference TRBV28 and TRBJ2-5, reads DVKVTQSSRYLVKRTGEKVFLECVQDMDHENMFWYRQDPGLGLRLIYFSYDVKMKEKGDIPEGYSVSREKKERFSLILESASTNQTSMYLCASPSPAGTQYFGPGTRLLVL.

The genes are TRBV6-5 and TRBJ1-1; 8 nucleotides agree with TRBD1. The CDR3 sequence is 11 residues long. CDR1 MNHEY and CDR2 SVGAGI come from the germline V gene. Trimming cost V 6 bases and J 13 bases; bases outside gene matches: 7. In nucleotides, the CDR3 is TGTGCCAGCAGCAGAGGACAGGGAAGTTTCTTT. Translating it yields CASSRGQGSFF.